The text below deals with one TCR beta chain. Its specificity is unknown. Treatment here: 15 to 20 received Ad26.COV2.S at low or high dose, single or two shots; several received placebo; per-sample allocation not given. Samples analyzed were those drawn on day 63 after the first vaccine or placebo injection. The vaccine delivered Wuhan-strain SARS-CoV-2 spike through an Ad26 vector. The data were taken from a study of Ad26.COV2.S vaccination and SARS-CoV-2 variants. Looking at the study overall: Enrolled in COV1001, the donor was in the Ad26.COV2.S trial arm, which received the vaccine.

The repertoire was sequenced with immunoSEQ multiplex PCR; TCRdb's copy has only in-frame clones and lacks some. The repertoire holds 300,000 to 400,000 clones, around 89% seen once, with 5.5% to 7% in the top ten. Study-wide results and limits: People who got the vaccine or the placebo had similar non-spike TCR breadth. Compared with placebo recipients, vaccine recipients had higher spike-specific TCR breadth.

The sequence was obtained from a person between 18 and 65 years old who received the Ad26.COV2.S COVID-19 vaccine or a placebo. Specimen: peripheral blood, collected in a trial of Ad26.COV2.S vaccine versus placebo.

The CDR3 bases are TGTGCCAGCAGCGTAGGTATGGAAATCTATGGCTACACCTTC. It yields the protein CASSVGMEIYGYTF. The rearrangement joins TRBV9 to TRBJ1-2, with no clear D. CDR1 is SGDLS and CDR2 is YYNGEE in the germline V gene. V was clipped by 0 bases and J by 4 bases, with 10 bases between them. The CDR3 consists of 14 residues.